This T cell receptor beta chain was observed in a study of cytomegalovirus exposure and HLA in healthy donors. The study, taken as a whole, reports: Testing in vitro showed a few CMV-associated chains specific for CMV antigens. Among donors in an Asian-associated ancestry cluster, a later analysis reportedly found fewer N-insertions than the approximately 670-donor mean.

Losses at the gene ends were 4 bases for V and 5 bases for J; bases not matched to a gene: 6. The CDR3 has 14 residues. Germline CDR1 and CDR2: SGHTA and FQGNSA. The PCR contained 60 Vbeta and 13 Jbeta primers. Measured with immunoSEQ multiplex PCR; TCRdb has only the in-frame clones, and not every one. Its table records under 95,000 clones. Concerning this clone itself: Its antigen is not known.

The TCR originated in a female donor in good health and CMV-seropositive. What was sequenced was PBMCs. The chain carries TRBV7-2 and TRBJ1-1, with TRBD1 matching over 8 bases. CDR3 in DNA: TGTGCCAGCAGCTCGGGACAGGTTTGGACTGAAGCTTTCTTT. Encoded protein: CASSSGQVWTEAFF.